Listed below are T cell receptor beta chains from one sample, sequenced in a study of neurological immune-mediated disorders. TCRdb re-analysed the 5' RACE reads in MiXCR, keeping a single row per CDR3 protein. The table lists some 54,000 distinct CDR3 sequences, around a tenth of them singletons, with less than 8.5% in the top ten. Sequencing input: PBMCs. These receptors came from a male donor with HTLV-1-associated myelopathy (HAM/TSP). CDR3s include the opening cysteine and the closing phenylalanine or tryptophan. The D gene is left open where the match is weak. Only some rows state a clone size, as once, few, many or a class for expanded clones.

cdr3_length j_call v_call clone_size d_call cdr3_nt cdr3_aa
14 TRBJ2-3 TRBV7-6 many . TGTGCCAGCAGCCGAGTAGCGGACACAGATACGCAGTATTTT CASSRVADTDTQYF
13 TRBJ1-6 TRBV20-1 many . TGCAGTGCTATTCCCACGGGGAATTCACCCCTCCACTTT CSAIPTGNSPLHF
14 TRBJ2-6 TRBV3-1 few . TGTGCCAGCAGCCCCCGTTCGGGCCCAGGCGTCCTGACTTTC CASSPRSGPGVLTF
12 TRBJ1-5 TRBV29-1 many . TGCAGCGTTGGGGCTCACAATCAGCCCCAGCATTTT CSVGAHNQPQHF
14 TRBJ2-7 TRBV5-5 many . TGTGCCAGCAGCTTGGCTCCAGGGGAGTACGAGCAGTACTTC CASSLAPGEYEQYF
15 TRBJ2-2 TRBV7-2 many . TGTGCCAGCAGCGCACAGACCCTGAACACCGGGGAGCTGTTTTTT CASSAQTLNTGELFF
12 TRBJ1-3 TRBV3-1 many . TGTGCCAGCAGCCAAGGGGGAAACACCATATATTTT CASSQGGNTIYF
15 TRBJ2-2 TRBV7-2 many TRBD2 TGTGCCAGCAGCTTACTAGCGGGATCCACCGGGGAGCTGTTTTTT CASSLLAGSTGELFF
15 TRBJ2-3 TRBV20-1 many TRBD2 TGCAGTGCCCTCTCCTGGCGGGGGGGCAAGGATACGCAGTATTTT CSALSWRGGKDTQYF
15 TRBJ1-2 TRBV15 . . TGTGCCACCAGCAGAGATGGTCAGGGTTTGTATGGCTACACCTTC CATSRDGQGLYGYTF
11 TRBJ2-1 TRBV7-2 . . TGTGCCAGCAGTATACAGGGTGAGCAGTTCTTC CASSIQGEQFF
11 TRBJ1-1 TRBV3-1 many . TGTGCCAGCAGGGGGGCCGGTGAAGCTTTCTTT CASRGAGEAFF
18 TRBJ2-3 TRBV6-6 many TRBD2 TGTGCCAGCAGTTCCGGAACGACTAGCGGGGGTTACACAGATACGCAGTATTTT CASSSGTTSGGYTDTQYF
16 TRBJ1-5 TRBV20-1 many TRBD1 TGCAGTGCTAGAGATAATGGACAGGGAAGGGGTCAGCCCCAGCATTTT CSARDNGQGRGQPQHF
14 TRBJ2-2 TRBV27 many . TGTGCCAGCAGTTTAGGCCAGGGCACCGGGGAGCTGTTTTTT CASSLGQGTGELFF
14 TRBJ2-5 TRBV10-3 many TRBD2 TGTGCCATCAGAGCGGGGGGGTCCCAAGAGACCCAGTACTTC CAIRAGGSQETQYF
12 TRBJ2-2 TRBV10-3 many TRBD1 TGTGCCATCCAAACAGGGGTCGGGGAGCTGTTTTTT CAIQTGVGELFF
14 TRBJ2-1 TRBV6-2/TRBV6-3 many TRBD2 TGTGCCAGCAGAACTAGCGGGGGTAGCCATGAGCAGTTCTTC CASRTSGGSHEQFF
14 TRBJ2-2 TRBV6-6 many . TGTGCCAGCAATTACAGGGCGGACACCGGGGAGCTGTTTTTT CASNYRADTGELFF
12 TRBJ1-2 TRBV12-3/TRBV12-4 many . TGTGCCAGCAGCTCACTGGGCTATGGCTACACCTTC CASSSLGYGYTF